The entry that follows covers one TCR beta chain sequence. The V and J ends lost 2 bases and 6 bases respectively, with 20 bases between them. The length of the CDR3 is 17 residues. Germline V gene data show CDR1 as LGHNA and CDR2 as YNFKEQ. The data were obtained in a study of blood T cell repertoires in COVID-19. Profiled with immunoSEQ multiplex PCR; TCRdb holds only in-frame clones, not every one. The table lists more than 150,000 clones, around 86% of them singletons, with around 8.3% in the top ten. The V call is TRBV4-2, the J call TRBJ2-1, with D possibly TRBD1 on 6 matching bases. Sequenced material: peripheral blood. The sequence derives from a man aged 55-75 years with acute or convalescent COVID-19. CDR3 nucleotide sequence: TGTGCCAGCAGCCAAAGGCCCCAGGGGATTATTACCAATGAGCAGTTCTTC. Its translation: CASSQRPQGIITNEQFF.